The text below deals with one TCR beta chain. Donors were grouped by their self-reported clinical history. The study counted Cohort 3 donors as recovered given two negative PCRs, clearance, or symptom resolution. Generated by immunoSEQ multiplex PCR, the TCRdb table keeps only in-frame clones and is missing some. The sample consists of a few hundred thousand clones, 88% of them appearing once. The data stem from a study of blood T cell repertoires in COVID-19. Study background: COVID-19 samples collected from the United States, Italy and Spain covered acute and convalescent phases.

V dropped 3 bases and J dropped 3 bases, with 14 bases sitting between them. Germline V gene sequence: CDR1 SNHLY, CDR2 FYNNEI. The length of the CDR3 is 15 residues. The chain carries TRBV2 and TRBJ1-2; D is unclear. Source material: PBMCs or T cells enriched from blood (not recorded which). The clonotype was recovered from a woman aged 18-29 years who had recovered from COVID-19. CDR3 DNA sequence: TGTGCCAGCAGTGACGTGACCGGGGTCGACTATGGCTACACCTTC. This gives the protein CASSDVTGVDYGYTF.